Shown below are 20 T cell receptor beta chains from a single sample sequenced in a study of blood T cell repertoires in COVID-19. Generated by immunoSEQ multiplex PCR, the TCRdb table keeps only in-frame clones and is missing some. The sample lists around 380,000 clones, 70% to 90% occurring once. Sample: PBMCs or T cells enriched from blood (not recorded which). The receptors shown here come from a man aged 25-40 years who had recovered from COVID-19.

This chain connects TRBV30 to TRBJ1-5, with TRBD1 identical over 10 bases. The junction had 12 bases not matched to a gene; V was cut back by 4 bases and J by 0 bases. This CDR3 has 18 residues. Looked up from germline, CDR1 is GTSNPN and CDR2 is SVGIG (reference sequence). This CDR3 is CAWTSPDRGVYSNQPQHF. In nucleotides, the CDR3 is TGTGCCTGGACGAGCCCGGACAGGGGGGTGTATAGCAATCAGCCCCAGCATTTT.

The chain joins TRBV7-2 to TRBJ1-1, with a weak D call TRBD1 (6 bases). The V end was cut by 2 bases, the J end by 4 bases, with 11 bases between. The germline gives CDR1 SGHTA, CDR2 FQGNSA. This CDR3 spans 14 amino acids. DNA of the CDR3: TGTGCCAGCAGCTTAAGACAGGTTGTCACTGAAGCTTTCTTT. Translation: CASSLRQVVTEAFF.

The rearrangement joins TRBV9 to TRBJ1-6, with D unclear. In germline, CDR1 is SGDLS, CDR2 YYNGEE. This CDR3 is built from 15 residues. Trimming took 0 bases from V and 7 from J, leaving 11 bases between them. The CDR3: CASSVAAGLNSPLHF. The CDR3 DNA reads TGTGCCAGCAGCGTAGCGGCAGGCCTAAATTCACCCCTCCACTTT.

This clone was seen just once. The chain carries TRBV7-9 and TRBJ2-3, with D tentatively TRBD2 (5 bases). V was trimmed by 5 bases and J by 14 bases, leaving 20 bases between them. This CDR3 is built from 13 residues. CDR1 is SEHNR, CDR2 FQNEAQ, per germline (reference sequence). The CDR3: CASSVTGVGPAYF. DNA of the CDR3: TGTGCCAGCAGCGTCACCGGGGTGGGCCCGGCGTATTTT. The full variable domain, rest sourced from reference TRBV7-9 and TRBJ2-3, is DTGVSQNPRHKITKRGQNVTFRCDPISEHNRLYWYRQTLGQGPEFLTYFQNEAQLEKSRLLSDRFSAERPKGSFSTLEIQRTEQGDSAMYLCASSVTGVGPAYFGPGTRLTVL.

This chain links TRBV12-5 with TRBJ2-7; 10 bases are a match to TRBD1. Germline CDR1 reads LGHNT; CDR2 reads FRNRAP. The CDR3 has 15 residues. The V segment lost 7 bases and the J segment 4 bases; nucleotides outside the gene matches: 10. CDR3: CASADMGTGVYEQYF. As DNA, the CDR3 is TGTGCTAGTGCCGATATGGGGACAGGGGTTTACGAGCAGTACTTC.

The chain carries TRBV27 and TRBJ1-2; the D gene is possibly TRBD1 (6 bases). This CDR3 spans 16 amino acids. Germline V gene sequence: CDR1 MNHEY, CDR2 SMNVEV (reference sequence). Trimming removed 5 bases at V and 3 bases at J, with 19 bases between. The CDR3 reads CASSPYYGQGYYGYTF. DNA of the CDR3: TGTGCCAGCAGTCCATACTATGGGCAGGGGTACTATGGCTACACCTTC.

This clone is a singleton in its sample. The chain carries TRBV30 and TRBJ1-3; D ambiguous. CDR3 length: 14 amino acids. The germline V and J ends were trimmed by 3 bases and 0 bases, with 9 bases remaining between them. Germline CDR1 is GTSNPN and CDR2 is SVGIG (reference sequence). Here the CDR3 DNA reads TGTGCCTGGAGCGACACGAGCTCTGGAAACACCATATATTTT. It specifies CAWSDTSSGNTIYF.

The V call is TRBV18, the J call TRBJ2-7; 9 bases are a match to TRBD1. Germline V CDR1 and CDR2: KGHSH, LQKENI. V lost 1 base, J lost 0 bases, and 1 base stayed unmatched. This CDR3 is built from 15 residues. The CDR3 loop is CASSPRGQGSYEQYF. The CDR3 coding sequence is TGTGCCAGCTCACCACGGGGACAGGGCTCCTACGAGCAGTACTTC.

The CDR3 region is CASSLGQNTGELFF. CDR3 nucleotides: TGTGCCAGCAGCTTAGGGCAGAACACCGGGGAGCTGTTTTTT. This chain connects TRBV11-3 to TRBJ2-2; D not certain. Trimming stripped 1 base from V and 1 base from J, with 4 bases between. The CDR3 sequence is 14 residues long. CDR1 is SGHNT, CDR2 YENEEA, per germline.

This chain joins TRBV19 and TRBJ1-2, with D maybe TRBD1 (5 bases). Trimming pared 1 base from V and 4 bases from J, leaving 13 bases between. The length of the CDR3 is 15 residues. The germline V gene encodes CDR1 LNHDA and CDR2 SQIVND (reference sequence). The CDR3 DNA reads TGTGCCAGTAGTATAGCCCAGCCGGGGGGCTATGGCTACACCTTC. This gives the protein CASSIAQPGGYGYTF.

The chain carries TRBV3-1 (or the pseudogene TRBV3-2) and TRBJ2-5, with 9 positions matching TRBD2. Trimming removed 0 bases from V and 5 bases from J; junction bases left unmatched: 1. The length of the CDR3 is 14 residues. Germline V CDR1 and CDR2: LGHDT, YNNKEL (reference sequence). CDR3 region: CASSQDAGGETQYF. The CDR3, as DNA: TGTGCCAGCAGCCAAGACGCGGGGGGGGAGACCCAGTACTTC.

The J gene is TRBJ1-1, the V gene TRBV19; D may be TRBD1 (6 bases). Germline loops: CDR1 LNHDA, CDR2 SQIVND (reference sequence). This CDR3 has 13 residues. V was clipped by 5 bases and J by 2 bases, with 9 bases between them. CDR3 in DNA: TGTGCCAGTAGTGGACAGCTTAACACTGAAGCTTTCTTT. Protein sequence: CASSGQLNTEAFF.

Only a few counts were recorded for this clone. V gene TRBV5-4 combines with J gene TRBJ2-7, with TRBD1 matching 7 bases. The CDR3 totals 14 residues. The V and J ends lost 3 bases and 6 bases, in that order; junction bases with no gene match: 9. The germline V gene has CDR1 SGHNT and CDR2 YYREEE (reference sequence). The CDR3 DNA sequence: TGTGCCAGCAGCTCGACAGGGTCAGGTAGCGAGCAGTACTTC. Its translation: CASSSTGSGSEQYF.

V gene TRBV11-2 combines with J gene TRBJ1-1, with 10 bases lining up with TRBD1. The trim removed 5 bases at V and 10 bases at J, leaving 10 bases unmatched. Germline assignment: CDR1 SGHAT and CDR2 FQNNGV. The CDR3 spans 14 residues. CDR3: CASSRTGQGLGAFF. The CDR3 DNA sequence: TGTGCCAGCAGCCGAACGGGACAGGGGCTAGGAGCTTTCTTT.

This rearrangement joins TRBV27 to TRBJ1-6, with 7 bases that match TRBD1. Germline lookup yields CDR1 MNHEY and CDR2 SMNVEV (reference sequence). V lost 2 bases, J lost 0 bases, and 13 bases stayed unmatched. CDR3 size: 20 residues. The CDR3 spells CASSLVDRLFGSSYNSPLHF. DNA for the CDR3: TGTGCCAGCAGTTTAGTGGACAGGCTCTTCGGAAGCTCCTATAATTCACCCCTCCACTTT.

The chain has TRBV25-1 and TRBJ1-2, with D possibly matching TRBD1 (6 bases). CDR3 size: 13 residues. The V end lost 1 base, the J end lost 4 bases, and 7 bases lay between the germline ends. Per the germline V gene, CDR1 is MGHDK and CDR2 is SYGVNS. CDR3 loop: CASSESGVYGYTF. DNA for the CDR3: TGTGCCAGCAGTGAATCAGGGGTCTATGGCTACACCTTC.

The chain employs TRBV6-1 and TRBJ1-2, with 8 nucleotides matching TRBD1. Germline trimming cut 1 base from V and 4 bases from J; bases unmatched to any gene: 8. CDR1 MNHNS and CDR2 SASEGT come from the germline V gene. The CDR3 totals 16 residues. The CDR3 sequence: CASSEVVGQGGYGYTF. DNA for the CDR3: TGTGCCAGCAGTGAAGTAGTAGGACAGGGAGGCTATGGCTACACCTTC.

This clone was detected once. The chain joins TRBV3-1 (or the pseudogene TRBV3-2) to TRBJ1-4; no clear D. V was shortened by 5 bases and J by 3 bases, with 10 bases between the two germline ends. This CDR3 comprises 14 residues. Per germline, CDR1 LGHDT and CDR2 YNNKEL (reference sequence). The CDR3 DNA reads TGTGCCAGCAGCGTGCCGGGATCTAATGAAAAACTGTTTTTT. Protein product: CASSVPGSNEKLFF.

The chain uses TRBV7-2 and TRBJ1-5, with TRBD1 identical over 7 bases. This CDR3 contains 17 residues. Trimming at V came to 4 bases and at J to 6 bases, leaving 15 bases not matched to a gene. Germline values: CDR1 SGHTA, CDR2 FQGNSA. The CDR3 region has the DNA TGTGCCAGCAGCTATTACTCGTCAGGGGGAAATCTTCAGCCCCAGCATTTT. Protein: CASSYYSSGGNLQPQHF.

About this clone itself: The sample carries other DNA sequences with the same CDR3. The DNA for the CDR3 is TGTGCCAGTAGTATTACAGGGATTAATTCACCCCTCCACTTT. Translation gives CASSITGINSPLHF. The V and J genes are TRBV19 and TRBJ1-6; TRBD1 is a possible D gene (6 bases). V was cut by 3 bases and J by 6 bases, with 9 bases left in between. Germline CDR1 is LNHDA and CDR2 is SQIVND (reference sequence). The CDR3 runs 14 residues.